What follows are 4 T cell receptor beta chains derived from one specimen sequenced in a study of T cells expressing NK-cell markers. TCRdb reprocessed the 5' RACE reads and keeps a single row for each CDR3 protein, giving no DNA. The data show 350,000 to 450,000 distinct CDR3 sequences, and the top ten clones hold around 5.2%. Source material: blood T cells: a sorted CD56 or NKG2C T cell subset, CD4+ or CD8+ T cells, or bulk PBMC T cells (not recorded which). These receptor sequences come from a man aged 18-75 years in good health.

The J gene is TRBJ2-3, the V gene TRBV12-3 or TRBV12-4. This CDR3 has 18 residues. This CDR3 reads CASSPWLGQRSSTDTQYF.

The rearrangement uses TRBV29-1 and TRBJ1-5. Germline loops: CDR1 SQVTM, CDR2 ANQGSEA. The CDR3 runs to 15 residues. CDR3 region: CSGKAQGHGSQPQHF.

V is TRBV7-6 and J is TRBJ2-5; absent DNA, TCRdb's TRBD1 call cannot be checked. CDR1 and CDR2 from the germline V gene are SGHVS and FNYEAQ. The CDR3 extends over 15 amino acids. Here the CDR3 reads CASRPLGGMQETQYF.

This chain uses TRBV9 with TRBJ2-5; TCRdb reports TRBD2, a call that lacks DNA to check it against. The CDR3 is made up of 16 amino acids. Germline V gene lookup returns CDR1 SGDLS and CDR2 YYNGEE. The CDR3 loop reads CASSSDRRGGQETQYF.